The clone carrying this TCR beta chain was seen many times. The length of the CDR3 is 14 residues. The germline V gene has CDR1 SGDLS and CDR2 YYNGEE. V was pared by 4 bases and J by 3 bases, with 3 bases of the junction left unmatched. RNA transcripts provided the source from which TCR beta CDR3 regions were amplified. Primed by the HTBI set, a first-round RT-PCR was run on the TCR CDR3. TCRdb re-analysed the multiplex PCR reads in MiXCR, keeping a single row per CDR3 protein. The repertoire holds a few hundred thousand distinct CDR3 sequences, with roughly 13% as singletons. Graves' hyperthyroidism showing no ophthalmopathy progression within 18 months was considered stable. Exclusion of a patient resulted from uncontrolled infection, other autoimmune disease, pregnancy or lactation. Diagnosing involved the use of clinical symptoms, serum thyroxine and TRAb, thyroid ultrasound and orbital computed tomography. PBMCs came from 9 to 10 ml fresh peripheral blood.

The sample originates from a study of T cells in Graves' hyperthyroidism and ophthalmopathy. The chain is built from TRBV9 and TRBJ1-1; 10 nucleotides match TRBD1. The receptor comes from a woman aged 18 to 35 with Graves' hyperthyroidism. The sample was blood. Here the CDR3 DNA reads TGTGCCAGCAGCTTCGGACAGGGGGACACTGAAGCTTTCTTT. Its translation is CASSFGQGDTEAFF. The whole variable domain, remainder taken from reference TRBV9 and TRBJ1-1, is DSGVTQTPKHLITATGQRVTLRCSPRSGDLSVYWYQQSLDQGLQFLIQYYNGEERAKGNILERFSAQQFPDLHSELNLSSLELGDSALYFCASSFGQGDTEAFFGQGTRLTVV.